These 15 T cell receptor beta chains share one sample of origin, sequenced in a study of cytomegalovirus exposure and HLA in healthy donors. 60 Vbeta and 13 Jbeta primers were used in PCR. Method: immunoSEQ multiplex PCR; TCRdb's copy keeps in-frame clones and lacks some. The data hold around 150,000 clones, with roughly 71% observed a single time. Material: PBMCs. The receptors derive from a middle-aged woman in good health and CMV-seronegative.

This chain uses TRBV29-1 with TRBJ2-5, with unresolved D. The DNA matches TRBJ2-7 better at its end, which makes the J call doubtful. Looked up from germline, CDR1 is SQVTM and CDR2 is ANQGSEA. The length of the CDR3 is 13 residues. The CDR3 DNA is TGCAGCGTTCAACTTCTGCGGTCCTACGAGCAGTACTTC. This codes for CSVQLLRSYEQYF.

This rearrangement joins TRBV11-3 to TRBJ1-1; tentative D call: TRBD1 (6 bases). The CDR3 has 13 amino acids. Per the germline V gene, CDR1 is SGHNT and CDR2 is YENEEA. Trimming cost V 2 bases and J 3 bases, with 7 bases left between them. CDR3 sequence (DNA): TGTGCCAGCAGCTTATACAGGGACACTGAAGCTTTCTTT. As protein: CASSLYRDTEAFF.

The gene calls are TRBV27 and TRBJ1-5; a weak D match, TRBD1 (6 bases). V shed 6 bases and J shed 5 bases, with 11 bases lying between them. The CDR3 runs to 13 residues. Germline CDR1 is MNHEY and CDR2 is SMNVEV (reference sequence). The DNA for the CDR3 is TGTGCCAGCAGCTTCAGGGGAGATCAGCCCCAGCATTTT. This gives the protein CASSFRGDQPQHF.

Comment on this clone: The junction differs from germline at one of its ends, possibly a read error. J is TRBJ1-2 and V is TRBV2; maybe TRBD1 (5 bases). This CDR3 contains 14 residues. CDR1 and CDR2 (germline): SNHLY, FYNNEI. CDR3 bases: TGTGCCAGCAGTGCAGGCAGGGCGACCTATGGCTACCCCTTC. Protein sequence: CASSAGRATYGYPF.

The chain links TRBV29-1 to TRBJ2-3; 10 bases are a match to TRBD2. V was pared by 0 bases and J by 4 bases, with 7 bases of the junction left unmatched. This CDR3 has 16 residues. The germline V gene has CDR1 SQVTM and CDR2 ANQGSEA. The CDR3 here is CSVEDLSGGAADTQYF. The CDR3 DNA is TGCAGCGTTGAAGATTTAAGCGGGGGGGCCGCAGATACGCAGTATTTT.

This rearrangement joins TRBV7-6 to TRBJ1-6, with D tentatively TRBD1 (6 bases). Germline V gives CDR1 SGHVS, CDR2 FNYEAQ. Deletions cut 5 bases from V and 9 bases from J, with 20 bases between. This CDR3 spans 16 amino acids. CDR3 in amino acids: CASSQSPFTGSSPLHF. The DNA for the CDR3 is TGTGCCAGCAGCCAAAGCCCATTTACAGGGAGTTCACCCCTCCACTTT.

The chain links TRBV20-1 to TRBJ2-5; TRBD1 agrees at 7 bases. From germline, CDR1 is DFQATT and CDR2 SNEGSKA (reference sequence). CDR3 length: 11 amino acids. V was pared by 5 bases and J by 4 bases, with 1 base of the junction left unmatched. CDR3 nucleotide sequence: TGCAGTGCTCACAGGGGAGAGACCCAGTACTTC. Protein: CSAHRGETQYF.

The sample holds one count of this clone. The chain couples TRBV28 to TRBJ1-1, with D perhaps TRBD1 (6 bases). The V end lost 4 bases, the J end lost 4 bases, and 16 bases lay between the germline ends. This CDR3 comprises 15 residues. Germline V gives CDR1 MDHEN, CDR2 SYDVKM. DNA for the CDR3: TGTGCCAGCAGTTCCATAGGGGGAGGGGGCACTGAAGCTTTCTTT. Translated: CASSSIGGGGTEAFF.

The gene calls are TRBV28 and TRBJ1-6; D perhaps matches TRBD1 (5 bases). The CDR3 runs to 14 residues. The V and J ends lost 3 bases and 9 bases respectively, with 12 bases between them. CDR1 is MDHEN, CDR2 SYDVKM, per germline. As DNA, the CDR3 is TGTGCCAGCAGTTTGGGGGGTGTCGGTTCACCCCTCCACTTT. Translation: CASSLGGVGSPLHF. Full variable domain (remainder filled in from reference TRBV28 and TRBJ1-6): DVKVTQSSRYLVKRTGEKVFLECVQDMDHENMFWYRQDPGLGLRLIYFSYDVKMKEKGDIPEGYSVSREKKERFSLILESASTNQTSMYLCASSLGGVGSPLHFGNGTRLTVT.

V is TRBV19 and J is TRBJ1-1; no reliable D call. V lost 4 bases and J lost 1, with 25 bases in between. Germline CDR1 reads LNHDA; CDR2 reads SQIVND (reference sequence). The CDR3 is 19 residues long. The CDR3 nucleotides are TGTGCCAGTAGTAAATCCCCTCGGGGAGGGCGCGCATGGAACACTGAAGCTTTCTTT. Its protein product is CASSKSPRGGRAWNTEAFF.

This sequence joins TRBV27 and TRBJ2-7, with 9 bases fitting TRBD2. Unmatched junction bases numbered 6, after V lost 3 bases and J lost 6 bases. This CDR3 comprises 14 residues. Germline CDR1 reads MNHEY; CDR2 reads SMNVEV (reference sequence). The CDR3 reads CASSFGSGGCEQYF. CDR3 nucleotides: TGTGCCAGCAGTTTCGGTAGCGGGGGTTGCGAGCAGTACTTC.

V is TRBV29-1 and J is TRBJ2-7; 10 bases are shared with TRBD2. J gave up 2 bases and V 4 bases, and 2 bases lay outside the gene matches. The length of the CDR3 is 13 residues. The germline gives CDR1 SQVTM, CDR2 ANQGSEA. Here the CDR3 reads CSVGSGGAYEQYF. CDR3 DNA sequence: TGCAGCGTTGGGAGCGGGGGGGCCTACGAGCAGTACTTC.

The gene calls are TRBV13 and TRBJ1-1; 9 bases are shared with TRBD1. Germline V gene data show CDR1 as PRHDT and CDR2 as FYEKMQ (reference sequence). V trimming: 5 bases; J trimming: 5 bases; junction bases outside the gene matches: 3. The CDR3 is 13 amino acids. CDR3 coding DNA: TGTGCCAGCAGCCAGGACAGGGGAACTGAAGCTTTCTTT. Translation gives CASSQDRGTEAFF.

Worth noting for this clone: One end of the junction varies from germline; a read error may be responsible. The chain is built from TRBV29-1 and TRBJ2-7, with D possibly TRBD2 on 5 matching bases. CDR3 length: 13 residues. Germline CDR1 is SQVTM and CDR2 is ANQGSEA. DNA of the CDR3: TGCAGCGTTGTTACGGACTTAGCCTACGGGCAGTACTTC. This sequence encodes CSVVTDLAYGQYF.

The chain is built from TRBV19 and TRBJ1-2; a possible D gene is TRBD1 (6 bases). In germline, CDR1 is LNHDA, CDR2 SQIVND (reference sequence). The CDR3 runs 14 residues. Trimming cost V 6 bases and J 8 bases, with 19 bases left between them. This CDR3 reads CASRRGTADLGYTF. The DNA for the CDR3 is TGTGCCAGTAGGAGGGGGACCGCGGACCTGGGCTACACCTTC. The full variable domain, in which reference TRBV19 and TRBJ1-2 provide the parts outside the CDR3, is DGGITQSPKYLFRKEGQNVTLSCEQNLNHDAMYWYRQDPGQGLRLIYYSQIVNDFQKGDIAEGYSVSREKKESFPLTVTSAQKNPTAFYLCASRRGTADLGYTFGSGTRLTVV.